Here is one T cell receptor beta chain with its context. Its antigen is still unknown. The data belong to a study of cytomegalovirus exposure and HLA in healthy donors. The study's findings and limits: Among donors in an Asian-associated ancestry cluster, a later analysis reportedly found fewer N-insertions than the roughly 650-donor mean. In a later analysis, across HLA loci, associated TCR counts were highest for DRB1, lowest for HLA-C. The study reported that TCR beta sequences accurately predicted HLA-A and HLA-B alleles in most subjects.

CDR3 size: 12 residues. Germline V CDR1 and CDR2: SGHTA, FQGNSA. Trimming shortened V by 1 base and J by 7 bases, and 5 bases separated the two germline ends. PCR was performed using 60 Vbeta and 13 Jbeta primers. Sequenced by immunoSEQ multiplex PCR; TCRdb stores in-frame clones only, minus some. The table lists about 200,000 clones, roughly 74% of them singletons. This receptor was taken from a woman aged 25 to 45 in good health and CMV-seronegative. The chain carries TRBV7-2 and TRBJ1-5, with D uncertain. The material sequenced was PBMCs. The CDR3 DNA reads TGTGCCAGCAGCTTAGGTCAACAGCCCCAGCATTTT. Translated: CASSLGQQPQHF.